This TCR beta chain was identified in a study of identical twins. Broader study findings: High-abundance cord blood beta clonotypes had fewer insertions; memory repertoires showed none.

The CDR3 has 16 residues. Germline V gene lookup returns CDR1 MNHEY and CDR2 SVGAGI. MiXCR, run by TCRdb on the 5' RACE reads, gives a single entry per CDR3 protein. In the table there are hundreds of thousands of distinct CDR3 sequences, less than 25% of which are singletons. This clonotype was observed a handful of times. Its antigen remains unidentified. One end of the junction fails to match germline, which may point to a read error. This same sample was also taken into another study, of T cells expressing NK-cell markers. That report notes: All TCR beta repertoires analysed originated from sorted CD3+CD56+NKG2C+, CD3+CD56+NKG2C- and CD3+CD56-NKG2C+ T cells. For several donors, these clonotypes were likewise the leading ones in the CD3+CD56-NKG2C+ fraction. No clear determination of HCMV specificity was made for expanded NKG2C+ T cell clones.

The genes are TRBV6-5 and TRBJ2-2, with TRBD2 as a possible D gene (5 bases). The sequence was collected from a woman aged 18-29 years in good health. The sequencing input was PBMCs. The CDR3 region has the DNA TGTGCCAGCAGTTTTACGGGGTACGGGAACGCCGGGGAGCTGTTTTTT. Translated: CASSFTGYGNAGELFF.